This T cell receptor (beta chain) was recorded in a study of neurological immune-mediated disorders. Unsorted libraries were prepared from 2 million PBMCs that had been stored at -80 C. The team produced cDNA through 5'RACE using 10-nucleotide random UMIs. TCRdb called the 5' RACE reads again in MiXCR, with one record for every CDR3 protein. The profile covers about 52,000 distinct CDR3 sequences, with about 3.8% appearing a single time and 6% to 7% taken by the ten largest. The TCR originated in a man aged 55 to 69 with multiple sclerosis. Sequencing was done on a sample of PBMCs.

The CDR3 spells CASSFRLAGEGGELFF. Written as DNA, the CDR3 is TGCGCCAGCAGCTTCCGACTAGCGGGAGAGGGCGGGGAGCTGTTTTTT. The genes are TRBV5-1 and TRBJ2-2, with 12 positions matching TRBD2. Per germline, CDR1 SGHRS and CDR2 YFSETQ. After removal of 2 bases from V and 7 bases from J, the junction contained 6 bases not matched to a gene. The CDR3 has 16 amino acids. Looking up the rest from reference TRBV5-1 and TRBJ2-2 gives the full variable domain: KAGVTQTPRYLIKTRGQQVTLSCSPISGHRSVSWYQQTPGQGLQFLFEYFSETQRNKGNFPGRFSGRQFSNSRSEMNVSTLELGDSALYLCASSFRLAGEGGELFFGEGSRLTVL.